The table lists the clone carrying this T cell receptor beta chain with a few counts. Using its own MiXCR run on the 5' RACE reads, TCRdb lists one record per CDR3 protein. This sample has around 7,000 distinct CDR3 sequences; 8.2% occur once, and the top ten carry roughly 23%. This record belongs to a study of CD8 T cells in ankylosing spondylitis. The germline CDR1 and CDR2 sequences are SGDLS and YYNGEE. V lost 4 bases to trimming and J lost 0 bases, with 4 bases between them. The CDR3 spans 13 residues. The sequence was collected from a male donor with ankylosing spondylitis or in good health (not recorded which). The sequenced material came from blood, either unsorted or a sorted T cell fraction (not recorded which). This sequence joins TRBV9 and TRBJ2-2; D ambiguous. CDR3 nucleotide sequence: TGTGCCAGCAGCTTCCCGAACACCGGGGAGCTGTTTTTT. Protein product: CASSFPNTGELFF. Supplemented by reference TRBV9 and TRBJ2-2, the full variable domain reads DSGVTQTPKHLITATGQRVTLRCSPRSGDLSVYWYQQSLDQGLQFLIQYYNGEERAKGNILERFSAQQFPDLHSELNLSSLELGDSALYFCASSFPNTGELFFGEGSRLTVL.